This TCR beta chain was sequenced for a study of tumor-infiltrating lymphocytes in primary liver carcinoma. Study context: The patients included men and women who were aged 30 to 69 years.

A primer in the constant region served to generate TCR beta cDNA from roughly 450 ng of total RNA. Three rounds of nested multiplex PCR with slightly modified ARM-PCR produced TCR beta libraries. Two initial PCR rounds of about 11 cycles each paired TRBV1-TRBV30 forward primers with a C-beta reverse primer. In TCRdb, the multiplex PCR reads were re-called with MiXCR into one record per CDR3 protein. Altogether some 51,000 distinct CDR3 sequences are present, about three quarters being singletons, with the ten largest covering approximately 30%. Broader study findings: There were only about 7.5-25% of top clones found in all five tumor regions. Pairs of tumor regions overlapped more than tumor-adjacent and tumor-blood pairs did. When set against blood, tumors had a significantly higher top-250-clone fraction (p = 0.039).

From unsorted bulk tissue weighing about 20-31 mg, DNA and RNA were co-extracted. Per germline, CDR1 WSHSY and CDR2 SAAADI. The CDR3 extends over 15 amino acids. A note on this clonotype: Its antigen is currently unknown. A junction boundary mismatches the germline segment, possibly from a read error.

Sequencing was done on a sample of liver tumor tissue from sampling region 3. Subset reported: tumor region T3, left-lateral pole. The sequence was collected from a man aged 35-49 years with primary liver carcinoma and hepatitis B virus infection. This chain joins TRBV10-2 and TRBJ2-1; no definite D call. Here the CDR3 DNA reads TGTGCCAACAGTGAGTCCGGTGTCGGGCACGGTGAGCAGTTCTTC. It translates to CANSESGVGHGEQFF.